These 9 T cell receptor beta chains share one sample of origin, sequenced in a study of blood T cell repertoires in COVID-19. Profiling relied on immunoSEQ multiplex PCR, and the TCRdb table lists in-frame clones only, not all of them. In the table there are under 500,000 clones, roughly 91% of which are singletons. Input material: peripheral blood. The origin of the receptors is a young woman with acute or convalescent COVID-19.

This clone was found once. The CDR3 here is CASSQDSGGRRNTEAFF. For the CDR3, the DNA is TGCGCCAGCAGCCAAGATTCAGGGGGCCGACGGAACACTGAAGCTTTCTTT. The chain joins TRBV4-1 to TRBJ1-1; TRBD1 matches at 8 bases. J was trimmed by 1 base and V by 0 bases; bases with no gene match: 7. Germline V gene lookup returns CDR1 MGHRA and CDR2 YSYEKL. The CDR3 has 17 amino acids.

This clone was seen only once. V and J are TRBV1 and TRBJ2-3; the D call TRBD2 from the table was never checked on the DNA. TRBV1 has pseudogene status. There are 17 residues in the CDR3. The CDR3 protein is CTSSQEAGLAATDTQYF. The CDR3 DNA reads as TGCACCAGCAGCCAAGAGGCGGGACTAGCGGCTACAGATACGCAGTATTTT.

The chain combines TRBV6-5 with TRBJ1-5, with 7 bases identical to TRBD1. The CDR3 is 13 residues long. The germline CDR1 and CDR2 sequences are MNHEY and SVGAGI. The J segment lost 7 bases and the V segment lost 7 bases, leaving 7 bases of the junction unmatched. CDR3 amino acids: CASITGVGQPQHF. CDR3 nucleotides: TGTGCCAGCATTACAGGGGTTGGGCAGCCCCAGCATTTT.

The chain uses TRBV15 and TRBJ2-3, with TRBD2 matching 7 bases. J gave up 6 bases and V 0 bases, and 9 bases lay outside the gene matches. Per the germline V gene, CDR1 is LNHNV and CDR2 is YYDKDF (reference sequence). This CDR3 is built from 16 residues. CDR3 protein: CATSRERRLAVDTQYF. The CDR3, as DNA: TGTGCCACCAGCAGAGAGAGGCGACTAGCAGTCGATACGCAGTATTTT.

J is TRBJ2-7 and V is TRBV2, with D possibly being TRBD2 (6 bases). Germline CDR1 reads SNHLY; CDR2 reads FYNNEI. The CDR3 has 11 amino acids. The ends were cut back, 3 bases at V and 7 bases at J, with 7 bases in the middle. The CDR3 region is CASSEGGEQYF. The CDR3 DNA sequence: TGTGCCAGCAGTGAGGGGGGAGAGCAGTACTTC.

The chain recombines TRBV6-6 with TRBJ1-3, with D unresolved. CDR1 is MNHNY and CDR2 is SVGAGI in the germline V gene (reference sequence). The CDR3 consists of 16 residues. The V and J ends lost 0 bases and 5 bases respectively, with 14 bases between them. CDR3 coding DNA: TGTGCCAGCAGTTACTCTGTTCCGGGGTTGAGAAACACCATATATTTT. Its protein product is CASSYSVPGLRNTIYF.

J is TRBJ1-1 and V is TRBV7-8; a weak D match, TRBD1 (5 bases). The CDR3 is 14 amino acids. The V end was cut by 4 bases, the J end by 3 bases, with 12 bases between. In germline, CDR1 is SGHVS, CDR2 FQNEAQ. CDR3 nucleotides: TGTGCCAGCAGCTCCAAAGCAGGGCACACTGAAGCTTTCTTT. Protein product: CASSSKAGHTEAFF.

This chain connects TRBV28 to TRBJ1-5; 7 bases are a match to TRBD1. V gave up 8 bases and J gave up 3 bases; unmatched junction bases: 4. Looked up from germline, CDR1 is MDHEN and CDR2 is SYDVKM. This CDR3 spans 13 amino acids. The CDR3 here is CASVGTVNQPQHF. The CDR3 nucleotides are TGTGCCAGCGTCGGGACAGTCAATCAGCCCCAGCATTTT. Complete variable domain (other parts from reference TRBV28 and TRBJ1-5): DVKVTQSSRYLVKRTGEKVFLECVQDMDHENMFWYRQDPGLGLRLIYFSYDVKMKEKGDIPEGYSVSREKKERFSLILESASTNQTSMYLCASVGTVNQPQHFGDGTRLSIL.

V gene TRBV5-1 combines with J gene TRBJ2-1; 9 nucleotides line up with TRBD1. The V gene end was trimmed by 3 bases and the J gene end by 10 bases; junction bases not matched to a gene: 5. Germline lookup yields CDR1 SGHRS and CDR2 YFSETQ. This CDR3 comprises 13 residues. The CDR3 DNA reads as TGCGCCAGCAGCTCCACAGGGGGCGTAGAGCAGTTCTTC. Its protein product is CASSSTGGVEQFF.